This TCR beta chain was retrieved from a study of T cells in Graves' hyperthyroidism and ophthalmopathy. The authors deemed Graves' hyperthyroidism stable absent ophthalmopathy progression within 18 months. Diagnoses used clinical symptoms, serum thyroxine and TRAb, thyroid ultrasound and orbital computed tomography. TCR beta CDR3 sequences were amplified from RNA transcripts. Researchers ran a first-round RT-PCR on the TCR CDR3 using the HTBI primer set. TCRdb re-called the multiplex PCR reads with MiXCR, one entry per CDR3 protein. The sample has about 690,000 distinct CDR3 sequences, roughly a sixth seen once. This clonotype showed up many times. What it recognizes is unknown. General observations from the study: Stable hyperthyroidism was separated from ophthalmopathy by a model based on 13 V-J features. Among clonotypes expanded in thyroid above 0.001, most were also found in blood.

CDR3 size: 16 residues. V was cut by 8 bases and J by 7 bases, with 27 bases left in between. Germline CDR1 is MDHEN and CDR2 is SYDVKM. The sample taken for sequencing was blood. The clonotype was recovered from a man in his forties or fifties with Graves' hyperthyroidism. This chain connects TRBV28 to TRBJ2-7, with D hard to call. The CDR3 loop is CASRLHHITVFQEQYF. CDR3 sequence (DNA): TGTGCCAGCCGCTTGCACCATATAACCGTTTTCCAGGAGCAGTACTTC.